A selection of T cell receptor beta chains follows, all from one sample in a study of esophageal squamous cell carcinoma under preoperative chemotherapy. Via MiXCR, TCRdb re-called the PCR reads, giving one row per CDR3 protein. Among fewer than 16,000 distinct CDR3 sequences, 60% were seen once, and the ten largest hold around half. Collection took place from a patient given preoperative chemotherapy. These receptors were obtained from a human donor with esophageal squamous cell carcinoma. The donor label of this sample is uncertain. Both conserved end residues are part of each CDR3. A D gene is named only where the DNA matches it firmly. Size values are once, few and many counts, or a class for expanded clones, and some rows have none.

d_gene: NA; abundance: NA; j_gene: TRBJ2-2; v_gene: TRBV6-1; CDR3aa: CASSVKGGWSRELFF; CDR3nt: TGTGCCAGCAGCGTAAAGGGAGGATGGAGCCGGGAGCTGTTTTTT
d_gene: NA; abundance: once; j_gene: TRBJ2-4; v_gene: TRBV6-1; CDR3aa: CASTGVRGTDIQYF; CDR3nt: TGTGCCAGCACGGGGGTGAGGGGCACAGACATTCAGTATTTC
d_gene: NA; abundance: once; j_gene: TRBJ2-5; v_gene: TRBV6-1; CDR3aa: CASSGGPCRETQYF; CDR3nt: TGTGCCAGCAGTGGAGGACCATGCAGGGAGACCCAGTACTTC
d_gene: TRBD2; abundance: NA; j_gene: TRBJ2-3; v_gene: TRBV6-1; CDR3aa: CASSEAAGRGGATDTQYF; CDR3nt: TGTGCCAGCAGTGAAGCGGCCGGGAGGGGCGGGGCCACAGATACGCAGTATTTC
d_gene: TRBD2; abundance: medium-sized; j_gene: TRBJ2-1; v_gene: TRBV12-3/TRBV12-4; CDR3aa: CASSPTSGEHNEQFF; CDR3nt: TGTGCCAGCAGTCCTACTAGCGGGGAACACAATGAGCAGTTCTTC
d_gene: NA; abundance: large; j_gene: TRBJ2-1; v_gene: TRBV7-6; CDR3aa: CASSPTARTEEQFF; CDR3nt: TGTGCCAGCAGCCCCACGGCGAGAACTGAGGAGCAGTTCTTC
d_gene: TRBD1; abundance: few; j_gene: TRBJ2-3; v_gene: TRBV6-1; CDR3aa: CASSPGQHTDTQYF; CDR3nt: TGTGCCAGCAGTCCGGGACAGCACACAGATACGCAGTATTTT
d_gene: TRBD2; abundance: few; j_gene: TRBJ2-3; v_gene: TRBV6-1; CDR3aa: CASRGNGGGEADTQYF; CDR3nt: TGTGCCAGCAGGGGCAACGGGGGGGGCGAGGCAGATACGCAGTATTTT
d_gene: NA; abundance: NA; j_gene: TRBJ2-3; v_gene: TRBV9; CDR3aa: CASKNGFSDTQYF; CDR3nt: TGTGCCAGCAAGAACGGGTTTTCAGATACGCAGTATTTT
d_gene: TRBD1; abundance: medium-sized; j_gene: TRBJ2-7; v_gene: TRBV6-7; CDR3aa: CASSYLLPQGAPYEQYF; CDR3nt: TGTGCCAGCAGTTACCTCCTCCCCCAGGGGGCTCCCTACGAGCAGTACTTC
d_gene: NA; abundance: NA; j_gene: TRBJ2-7; v_gene: TRBV6-1; CDR3aa: CASRGRDTDTQYF; CDR3nt: TGTGCCAGCCGGGGCCGGGATACAGATACGCAGTACTTC
d_gene: TRBD1; abundance: once; j_gene: TRBJ2-1; v_gene: TRBV10-2; CDR3aa: CASTISGGAHNEQFF; CDR3nt: TGCGCCAGCACCATTTCAGGGGGCGCACACAATGAGCAGTTCTTC
d_gene: NA; abundance: NA; j_gene: TRBJ2-4; v_gene: TRBV6-1; CDR3aa: CAGAGLWDKDIQYF; CDR3nt: TGTGCCGGCGCGGGGCTGTGGGACAAAGATATTCAGTACTTT
d_gene: NA; abundance: once; j_gene: TRBJ2-3; v_gene: TRBV6-4; CDR3aa: CASSEGRWGTDTQYF; CDR3nt: TGTGCCAGCAGTGAGGGTAGGTGGGGCACAGACACGCAGTATTTC
d_gene: TRBD1; abundance: NA; j_gene: TRBJ2-3; v_gene: TRBV6-1; CDR3aa: CASRTGQGGTDTQYF; CDR3nt: TGTGCCAGCAGAACCGGACAGGGGGGCACCGATACGCAGTATTTT
d_gene: NA; abundance: few; j_gene: TRBJ2-1; v_gene: TRBV7-2; CDR3aa: CASSLAWDTEQFF; CDR3nt: TGTGCCAGCAGCTTAGCGTGGGACACCGAGCAGTTCTTC
d_gene: NA; abundance: NA; j_gene: TRBJ2-5; v_gene: TRBV7-2; CDR3aa: CASSFQVGETQYF; CDR3nt: TGTGCCAGCAGCTTTCAGGTGGGAGAGACCCAGTACTTC
d_gene: TRBD2; abundance: NA; j_gene: TRBJ2-5; v_gene: TRBV6-1; CDR3aa: CASRVTSGETQYF; CDR3nt: TGTGCCAGCAGGGTGACTAGCGGAGAGACCCAGTACTTC
d_gene: NA; abundance: NA; j_gene: TRBJ2-4; v_gene: TRBV6-1; CDR3aa: CASSEARVRAANTQYF; CDR3nt: TGTGCCAGCAGTGAAGCGCGGGTGCGAGCCGCAAATACTCAGTACTTT
d_gene: TRBD1; abundance: NA; j_gene: TRBJ2-1; v_gene: TRBV6-1; CDR3aa: CASSPGTGSYEQFF; CDR3nt: TGTGCCAGCAGTCCCGGGACAGGGTCCTACGAGCAGTTCTTC
d_gene: NA; abundance: NA; j_gene: TRBJ2-3; v_gene: TRBV27; CDR3aa: CASSGRLGADTQYF; CDR3nt: TGTGCCAGCAGTGGGAGGCTGGGGGCAGATACGCAGTATTTT
d_gene: NA; abundance: NA; j_gene: TRBJ2-3; v_gene: TRBV6-1; CDR3aa: CASSPHGMQYTDTQYF; CDR3nt: TGTGCCAGCAGTCCCCACGGGATGCAATACACAGATACGCAGTATTTT
d_gene: TRBD2; abundance: few; j_gene: TRBJ2-1; v_gene: TRBV29-1; CDR3aa: CSVEEPGLALYNEQFF; CDR3nt: TGCAGCGTTGAAGAACCGGGACTAGCCCTCTACAATGAGCAGTTCTTC
d_gene: TRBD1; abundance: NA; j_gene: TRBJ2-1; v_gene: TRBV6-1; CDR3aa: CASSIQGAGSYNEQFF; CDR3nt: TGTGCCAGCAGCATTCAGGGGGCGGGGTCCTACAATGAGCAGTTCTTC
d_gene: NA; abundance: NA; j_gene: TRBJ2-3; v_gene: TRBV6-1; CDR3aa: CASSLGLNTDKLYF; CDR3nt: TGTGCCAGCAGCCTGGGACTCAACACCGATAAGCTGTATTTT
d_gene: TRBD1; abundance: NA; j_gene: TRBJ2-3; v_gene: TRBV6-4; CDR3aa: CASSDQGESTGAQYF; CDR3nt: TGTGCCAGCAGTGATCAGGGTGAGAGCACAGGGGCGCAGTATTTT
d_gene: TRBD2; abundance: NA; j_gene: TRBJ2-2; v_gene: TRBV7-2; CDR3aa: CASTLAGVAGELFF; CDR3nt: TGTGCCAGCACCCTAGCGGGAGTCGCCGGGGAGCTGTTTTTT
d_gene: TRBD2; abundance: NA; j_gene: TRBJ2-3; v_gene: TRBV20-1; CDR3aa: CSAGGLAGTDTQYF; CDR3nt: TGCAGTGCCGGGGGACTAGCGGGCACAGATACGCAGTATTTT
d_gene: NA; abundance: NA; j_gene: TRBJ2-1; v_gene: TRBV6-1; CDR3aa: CASRQGVSANEQFF; CDR3nt: TGTGCCAGCAGACAGGGTGTGAGTGCCAATGAGCAGTTTTTC
d_gene: NA; abundance: NA; j_gene: TRBJ2-3; v_gene: TRBV6-1; CDR3aa: CASAGNGGHGQETQYF; CDR3nt: TGTGCCAGCGCGGGCAACGGGGGGCACGGGCAAGAGACGCAGTATTTT
d_gene: NA; abundance: few; j_gene: TRBJ2-5; v_gene: TRBV7-6; CDR3aa: CASSLEVDNEQYF; CDR3nt: TGTGCCAGCAGCTTAGAGGTCGACAATGAGCAGTACTTC
d_gene: NA; abundance: medium-sized; j_gene: TRBJ2-3; v_gene: TRBV11-3; CDR3aa: CASSLEGRTDTQYF; CDR3nt: TGTGCCAGCAGCTTAGAAGGGAGAACAGATACGCAGTATTTT
d_gene: TRBD2; abundance: NA; j_gene: TRBJ2-4; v_gene: TRBV6-1; CDR3aa: CASRVAGVRAKDTQYF; CDR3nt: TGTGCGAGCAGAGTAGCGGGAGTGAGAGCCAAAGATACGCAGTACTTC
d_gene: NA; abundance: NA; j_gene: TRBJ2-1; v_gene: TRBV12-3/TRBV12-4; CDR3aa: CASSPKEGANYGEQFF; CDR3nt: TGTGCCAGCAGTCCGAAGGAGGGTGCGAACTACGGGGAGCAGTTCTTC
d_gene: TRBD1; abundance: many; j_gene: TRBJ2-4; v_gene: TRBV6-1; CDR3aa: CASSRGQGAEKAKNIQYF; CDR3nt: TGTGCCAGCAGCCGTGGACAGGGGGCGGAAAAGGCCAAAAACATTCAGTACTTC
d_gene: NA; abundance: NA; j_gene: TRBJ2-3; v_gene: TRBV6-1; CDR3aa: CASSAIGTGDTQYF; CDR3nt: TGTGCCAGCAGTGCAATCGGGACCGGAGATACGCAGTATTTT
d_gene: TRBD2; abundance: few; j_gene: TRBJ2-1; v_gene: TRBV6-1; CDR3aa: CASSETSGSGYNEQFF; CDR3nt: TGTGCCAGCAGTGAGACTAGCGGGAGTGGGTACAATGAGCAGTTCTTC
d_gene: NA; abundance: NA; j_gene: TRBJ2-4; v_gene: TRBV6-1; CDR3aa: CASGGGRKNIQYF; CDR3nt: TGTGCCAGCGGTGGGGGCAGAAAAAACATCCAGTACTTC
d_gene: NA; abundance: NA; j_gene: TRBJ2-7; v_gene: TRBV6-1; CDR3aa: CASGGNGGHGEDTQYF; CDR3nt: TGTGCCAGCGGGGGCAACGGGGGCCACGGGGAAGATACGCAGTACTTC
d_gene: NA; abundance: NA; j_gene: TRBJ2-3; v_gene: TRBV4-1; CDR3aa: CASSLSGVANEQFF; CDR3nt: TGCGCCAGCAGCCTGTCCGGAGTGGCGAATGAGCAGTTCTTT
d_gene: NA; abundance: NA; j_gene: TRBJ2-3; v_gene: TRBV12-3/TRBV12-4; CDR3aa: CASSLRGGYSADTQYF; CDR3nt: TGTGCCAGCAGTTTAAGGGGGGGGTATTCAGCAGATACGCAGTATTTT
d_gene: NA; abundance: NA; j_gene: TRBJ2-7; v_gene: TRBV6-1; CDR3aa: CASTSGDNSYEQYF; CDR3nt: TGTGCCAGCACCTCGGGGGACAACTCCTACGAGCAGTACTTC
d_gene: TRBD2; abundance: NA; j_gene: TRBJ2-4; v_gene: TRBV10-3; CDR3aa: CAIAGGWDKNMQYF; CDR3nt: TGTGCCATCGCGGGGGGGTGGGACAAAAACATGCAGTACTTC
d_gene: TRBD2; abundance: NA; j_gene: TRBJ2-3; v_gene: TRBV12-3/TRBV12-4; CDR3aa: CASSGGLAGESEDTQYF; CDR3nt: TGTGCCAGCAGCGGCGGACTAGCGGGAGAATCCGAAGATACGCAGTATTTT
d_gene: NA; abundance: NA; j_gene: TRBJ1-1; v_gene: TRBV6-1; CDR3aa: CVSSEPLGAFF; CDR3nt: TGTGTCAGCAGTGAACCACTCGGAGCTTTCTTT
d_gene: NA; abundance: NA; j_gene: TRBJ2-3; v_gene: TRBV6-1; CDR3aa: CASSGKEGGGKDTQYF; CDR3nt: TGTGCCAGCAGTGGCAAGGAGGGGGGCGGGAAAGATACGCAGTATTTT
d_gene: NA; abundance: NA; j_gene: TRBJ2-1; v_gene: TRBV6-1; CDR3aa: CASSRKGGGGKNTQYF; CDR3nt: TGTGCCAGCAGTCGCAAGGGGGGGGGCGGCAAAAATACGCAGTATTTC
d_gene: NA; abundance: NA; j_gene: TRBJ2-1; v_gene: TRBV6-5; CDR3aa: CASSYSPHSAVSYDTQFF; CDR3nt: TGTGCCAGCAGTTACTCGCCTCATTCGGCGGTTAGCTACGATACGCAGTTTTTC
d_gene: NA; abundance: NA; j_gene: TRBJ2-3; v_gene: TRBV6-1; CDR3aa: CAGSEAVSTETQFF; CDR3nt: TGTGCGGGCAGTGAGGCTGTGAGCACAGAGACGCAGTTTTTT
d_gene: NA; abundance: medium-sized; j_gene: TRBJ2-2; v_gene: TRBV12-3/TRBV12-4; CDR3aa: CASSLSLQAGVASEHGTNTGELFF; CDR3nt: TGTGCCAGCAGTTTGTCCCTACAGGCAGGGGTGGCTAGCGAGCACGGTACGAACACCGGGGAGCTGTTTTTT
d_gene: NA; abundance: NA; j_gene: TRBJ2-5; v_gene: TRBV6-1; CDR3aa: CASRGHGGGDQETQYF; CDR3nt: TGTGCCAGCAGGGGGCACGGGGGCGGCGACCAAGAGACCCAGTATTTC
d_gene: NA; abundance: NA; j_gene: TRBJ2-5; v_gene: TRBV6-1; CDR3aa: CASSEIRSSGKKALYF; CDR3nt: TGTGCCAGCAGTGAAATCCGGTCTTCGGGGAAAAAGGCCCTGTACTTC